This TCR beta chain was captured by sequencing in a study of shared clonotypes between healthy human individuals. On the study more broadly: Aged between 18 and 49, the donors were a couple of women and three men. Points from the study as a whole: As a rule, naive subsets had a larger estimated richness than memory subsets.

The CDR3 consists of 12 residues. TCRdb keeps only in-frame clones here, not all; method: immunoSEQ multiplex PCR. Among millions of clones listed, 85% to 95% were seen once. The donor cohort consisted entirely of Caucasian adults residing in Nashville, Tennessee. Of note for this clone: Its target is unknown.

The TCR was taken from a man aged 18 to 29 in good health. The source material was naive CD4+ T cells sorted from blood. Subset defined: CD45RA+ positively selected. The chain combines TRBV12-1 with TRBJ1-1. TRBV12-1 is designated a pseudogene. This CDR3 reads CASSFSSTEAFF. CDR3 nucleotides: TGTGCCAGCAGCTTTTCTTCCACTGAAGCTTTCTTT.